This TCR beta chain came from a study of beta chain features in type 1 diabetes. Based on CD45RO/CCR7/CD25/CD127/CD95/CD27, CD4+ regulatory, stem cell-like memory, naive and central memory cells were sorted. Only a few counts were recorded for this clone. The investigators reverse transcribed all of the isolated RNA, so they sequenced expressed TCRB transcripts. Measured with immunoSEQ multiplex PCR; TCRdb has only the in-frame clones, and not every one. There are 250,000 to 300,000 clones in the sample; about 8% occur only once, and more than 0.8% lies in the top ten. The CDR3 spans 13 residues. CDR1 and CDR2 (germline): LGHNA, YSLEER. The V end was cut by 1 base, the J end by 8 bases, with 11 bases between.

Sequencing used central memory CD4+ T cells from blood. This chain uses TRBV4-3 with TRBJ1-1, with D uncertain. This clonotype originated in a woman aged 18-29 years in good health. The DNA for the CDR3 is TGCGCCAGCAGCCAAGGGGGTGGCAGGGAAGCTTTCTTT. Its protein is CASSQGGGREAFF.